This note documents a single T cell receptor (beta chain) sequence. Its cognate antigen is unknown. The data stem from a study of T cell responses to AZD1222 COVID-19 vaccine. Germline-derived CDR1 and CDR2 are LNHNV and YYDKDF (reference sequence). The CDR3 length is 16 residues. Losses at the gene ends were 0 bases for V and 6 bases for J; bases not matched to a gene: 7. Some clones are missing from TCRdb's copy, which holds only in-frame ones; the method was immunoSEQ multiplex PCR. The top ten clones hold about 1.5% of a sample with 75,000 to 100,000 clones, nearly 90% of them seen once. Study-wide results and limits: Nearly half of spike-specific TCRs reportedly go after variant regions that carry no mutations. At baseline, just five to seven AZD1222 recipients tested seropositive.

V and J are TRBV15 and TRBJ2-1, with 8 bases that match TRBD2. Sequences were derived from peripheral blood, sampled on day 0 of AZD1222 vaccination. The source of this sequence is an adult in good health. The chain's CDR3 is CATSRDLGGATNEQFF. The CDR3 coding sequence is TGTGCCACCAGCAGAGATCTCGGGGGGGCCACCAATGAGCAGTTCTTC.